The 21 T cell receptor beta chains below all came from one sample that was sequenced in a study of cytomegalovirus exposure and HLA in healthy donors. Using immunoSEQ multiplex PCR, the repertoire was profiled, and TCRdb retains in-frame clones only, with some absent. In the table there are over 75,000 clones, 85% of which are singletons. The sequenced material came from PBMCs. These receptors were taken from a young man in good health and CMV-seropositive.

The chain recombines TRBV28 with TRBJ1-5, with no clear D. CDR3 length: 15 amino acids. The germline V gene encodes CDR1 MDHEN and CDR2 SYDVKM. V shed 6 bases and J shed 1 base, with 13 bases lying between them. This chain's CDR3 is CASSVNQRSNQPQHF. CDR3 nucleotide sequence: TGTGCCAGCAGCGTTAATCAGCGGAGCAATCAGCCCCAGCATTTT.

This clone appeared once. The chain has TRBV9 and TRBJ2-7; TRBD2 might be the D (6 bases). This CDR3 is built from 15 residues. V was trimmed by 0 bases and J by 1 base, leaving 11 bases between them. Germline values: CDR1 SGDLS, CDR2 YYNGEE. The CDR3 here is CASSVGGDGSYEQYF. For the CDR3, the DNA is TGTGCCAGCAGCGTAGGGGGGGACGGATCCTACGAGCAGTACTTC.

This clone was recorded once. CDR3 nucleotides: TGTGCCAGCAGCTTAGCAGGCGGCCGCGGGGCCTACGAGCAGTACTTC. Its protein product is CASSLAGGRGAYEQYF. The chain links TRBV7-8 to TRBJ2-7; tentative D call: TRBD2 (6 bases). This CDR3 region has 16 residues. Per the germline V gene, CDR1 is SGHVS and CDR2 is FQNEAQ. V was trimmed by 0 bases and J by 2 bases, leaving 14 bases between them. The full variable domain, rest sourced from reference TRBV7-8 and TRBJ2-7, is GAGVSQSPRYKVAKRGQDVALRCDPISGHVSLFWYQQALGQGPEFLTYFQNEAQLDKSGLPSDRFFAERPEGSVSTLKIQRTQQEDSAVYLCASSLAGGRGAYEQYFGPGTRLTVT.

The chain uses TRBV7-3 and TRBJ2-2; 8 bases align to TRBD2. This CDR3 is built from 15 residues. Germline assignment: CDR1 SGHTA and CDR2 FQGTGA. V lost 4 bases to trimming and J lost 4 bases; unmatched junction nucleotides: 5. The CDR3 DNA follows: TGTGCCAGCAGCTGGAGCGGGAGTGGCACCGGGGAGCTGTTTTTT. This gives the protein CASSWSGSGTGELFF. Full variable domain (rest looked up from reference TRBV7-3 and TRBJ2-2): GAGVSQTPSNKVTEKGKYVELRCDPISGHTALYWYRQSLGQGPEFLIYFQGTGAADDSGLPNDRFFAVRPEGSVSTLKIQRTERGDSAVYLCASSWSGSGTGELFFGEGSRLTVL.

This clone was seen once. V and J are TRBV5-6 and TRBJ1-5; D gene uncertain. CDR3 length: 13 amino acids. Germline V gene sequence: CDR1 SGHDT, CDR2 YYEEEE. Trimming shortened V by 0 bases and J by 5 bases, and 6 bases separated the two germline ends. The CDR3 DNA is TGTGCCAGCAGCTTGGGTCTCCATCAGCCCCAGCATTTT. It yields the protein CASSLGLHQPQHF.

The J gene is TRBJ2-5, the V gene TRBV15; TRBD1 matches at 10 bases. Germline values: CDR1 LNHNV, CDR2 YYDKDF (reference sequence). The CDR3 is made up of 14 amino acids. V lost 3 bases to trimming and J lost 5 bases; unmatched junction nucleotides: 3. CDR3 sequence: CATSRDRGDETQYF. The CDR3, as DNA: TGTGCCACCAGCAGGGACAGGGGGGATGAGACCCAGTACTTC.

This sequence joins TRBV9 and TRBJ2-3; no clear D. CDR1 SGDLS and CDR2 YYNGEE come from the germline V gene. The CDR3 has 13 amino acids. V was pared by 2 bases and J by 3 bases, with 7 bases between. In nucleotides, the CDR3 is TGTGCCAGCAGCGTTACATCAACAGATACGCAGTATTTT. Protein: CASSVTSTDTQYF.

The gene calls are TRBV5-4 and TRBJ1-5, with D perhaps matching TRBD1 (5 bases). CDR1 and CDR2 from the germline V gene are SGHNT and YYREEE (reference sequence). The CDR3 length is 15 residues. The V end lost 0 bases, the J end lost 7 bases, and 14 bases lay between the germline ends. The CDR3: CASSLGPQGGQPQHF. The CDR3 DNA reads as TGTGCCAGCAGCTTGGGGCCCCAGGGCGGACAGCCCCAGCATTTT.

This clone has only one observation. The CDR3 reads CASSLRQGTEAFF. The DNA for the CDR3 is TGTGCCAGCAGCTTGAGACAGGGCACTGAAGCTTTCTTT. The chain recombines TRBV5-6 with TRBJ1-1; 7 positions match TRBD1. Per germline, CDR1 SGHDT and CDR2 YYEEEE. The CDR3 is 13 residues long. V gave up 1 base and J gave up 4 bases; unmatched junction bases: 1.

The rearrangement links TRBV6-1 to TRBJ1-4; 7 nucleotides match TRBD1. The CDR3 has 17 amino acids. Unmatched junction bases numbered 11, after V lost 1 base and J lost 6 bases. The germline CDR1 and CDR2 sequences are MNHNS and SASEGT. The CDR3 DNA reads as TGTGCCAGCAGTGAAGGGGGCAGGGGGACTTGGTATGAAAAACTGTTTTTT. This sequence encodes CASSEGGRGTWYEKLFF.

The chain has TRBV29-1 and TRBJ2-7; D may be TRBD1 (6 bases). The CDR3 contains 16 residues. V was pared by 6 bases and J by 2 bases, with 23 bases between. Germline V gene data show CDR1 as SQVTM and CDR2 as ANQGSEA. The CDR3 bases are TGCAGCGTGGCGGGCAGGGGCGATTCGTTTGCCTACGAGCAGTACTTC. This gives the protein CSVAGRGDSFAYEQYF.

CDR3 nucleotide sequence: TGTGCCAGCAGTTCCGGGACATTCTCCTACGAGCAGTACTTC. As protein: CASSSGTFSYEQYF. This sequence joins TRBV27 and TRBJ2-7, with D maybe TRBD1 (6 bases). With 4 bases removed from V and 0 bases from J, the gap between germline ends came to 10 bases. This CDR3 is 14 amino acids long. Germline values: CDR1 MNHEY, CDR2 SMNVEV (reference sequence).

This chain joins TRBV6-1 and TRBJ2-5, with unresolved D. This CDR3 contains 13 residues. Germline assignment: CDR1 MNHNS and CDR2 SASEGT. V lost 1 base to trimming and J lost 4 bases, with 7 bases between them. CDR3 loop: CASSEVRGETQYF. The CDR3 DNA follows: TGTGCCAGCAGTGAAGTAAGAGGAGAGACCCAGTACTTC.

The chain couples TRBV28 to TRBJ2-7; 7 bases align to TRBD1. This CDR3 region has 13 residues. Germline loops: CDR1 MDHEN, CDR2 SYDVKM. Losses at the gene ends were 3 bases for V and 9 bases for J; bases not matched to a gene: 8. CDR3 DNA sequence: TGTGCCAGCAGTTTCTCCACAGGGGACGGGCAGTACTTC. Encoded protein: CASSFSTGDGQYF.

The chain couples TRBV9 to TRBJ1-1, with 9 nucleotides matching TRBD1. The CDR3 has 13 amino acids. Trimming at V came to 2 bases and at J to 8 bases, leaving 4 bases not matched to a gene. From germline, CDR1 is SGDLS and CDR2 YYNGEE. The CDR3 region has the DNA TGTGCCAGCAGCGTTGGGACAGGGAGGGAAGCTTTCTTT. Residues: CASSVGTGREAFF.

As concerns this clone: Different DNA sequences within this sample yield the same CDR3. The rearrangement joins TRBV5-1 to TRBJ1-2; D not resolved. V gave up 0 bases and J gave up 4 bases, with 10 bases separating them. The CDR3 extends over 14 amino acids. Germline CDR1 is SGHRS and CDR2 is YFSETQ. CDR3 DNA sequence: TGCGCCAGCAGCTTGGACTCCAGCGTCTATGGCTACACCTTC. It is translated as CASSLDSSVYGYTF. Full variable domain (rest looked up from reference TRBV5-1 and TRBJ1-2): KAGVTQTPRYLIKTRGQQVTLSCSPISGHRSVSWYQQTPGQGLQFLFEYFSETQRNKGNFPGRFSGRQFSNSRSEMNVSTLELGDSALYLCASSLDSSVYGYTFGSGTRLTVV.

In its sample, this clone was seen a few times. CDR3 sequence reads: CASSESSNQPQHF. The CDR3, as DNA: TGTGCCAGCAGTGAGTCTAGCAATCAGCCCCAGCATTTT. The genes are TRBV28 and TRBJ1-5; no clear D gene. The V and J ends lost 5 bases and 0 bases respectively, with 5 bases between them. This CDR3 contains 13 residues. Germline V gene sequence: CDR1 MDHEN, CDR2 SYDVKM.

The chain carries TRBV28 and TRBJ1-2; maybe TRBD1 (5 bases). Trimming took off 2 bases at V and 4 bases at J, with 11 bases between the two ends. The CDR3 spans 14 residues. Germline CDR1 and CDR2: MDHEN and SYDVKM. CDR3 amino acids: CASSLGARAYGYTF. The CDR3 coding sequence is TGTGCCAGCAGTTTAGGGGCCAGGGCCTATGGCTACACCTTC.

This chain links TRBV27 with TRBJ1-2; D is perhaps TRBD1 (5 bases). The CDR3 runs 12 residues. The V gene lost 5 bases and the J gene lost 7 bases, with 11 bases spanning the gap. Germline V lookup: CDR1 MNHEY, CDR2 SMNVEV (reference sequence). CDR3 sequence reads: CASSKQGAGYTF. CDR3 bases: TGTGCCAGCAGTAAGCAGGGTGCTGGCTACACCTTC.

The gene calls are TRBV7-9 and TRBJ2-1; D call uncertain. CDR1 is SEHNR and CDR2 is FQNEAQ in the germline V gene (reference sequence). CDR3 length equals 15 residues. V was cut by 3 bases and J by 0 bases, with 9 bases left in between. This CDR3 reads CASSFAIGSYNEQFF. CDR3 DNA sequence: TGTGCCAGCAGCTTCGCTATCGGCTCCTACAATGAGCAGTTCTTC. The entire variable domain, with the rest obtained from reference TRBV7-9 and TRBJ2-1, is as follows: DTGVSQNPRHKITKRGQNVTFRCDPISEHNRLYWYRQTLGQGPEFLTYFQNEAQLEKSRLLSDRFSAERPKGSFSTLEIQRTEQGDSAMYLCASSFAIGSYNEQFFGPGTRLTVL.

The chain employs TRBV29-1 and TRBJ2-4; 13 bases fit TRBD2. Per the germline V gene, CDR1 is SQVTM and CDR2 is ANQGSEA. This CDR3 comprises 14 residues. V lost 4 bases to trimming and J lost 5 bases; unmatched junction nucleotides: 2. Here the CDR3 DNA reads TGCAGCGTTGGACTAGCGGGAGGCCAAAACATTCAGTACTTC. Translated, it gives CSVGLAGGQNIQYF.